The 5 T cell receptor beta chains in this list originate from one sample, sequenced in a study of T cell repertoires in cytomegalovirus infection. TCRdb itself ran the reads through MiXCR, one entry per CDR3 protein. The repertoire holds about 330,000 distinct CDR3 sequences, with 8% to 10% as singletons. The sample comprised PBMCs. Receptor source: a human donor in good health (CMV status not recorded). Some clones in this sample may be carry-over from other donors' samples.

This clonotype came up a few times. J is TRBJ1-2 and V is TRBV7-8, with a tentative D call TRBD1 (5 bases). The V end lost 4 bases, the J end lost 8 bases, and 26 bases lay between the germline ends. Germline V gene lookup returns CDR1 SGHVS and CDR2 FQNEAQ. This CDR3 has 17 residues. CDR3 DNA sequence: TGTGCCAGCAGCTCGCAGCCTCGGCAGGTCATGTGGGGCGGCTACACCTTC. This sequence encodes CASSSQPRQVMWGGYTF.

This clonotype appeared a few times. The chain employs TRBV12-3 or TRBV12-4 and TRBJ2-7, with a tentative D call TRBD2 (6 bases). This CDR3 has 14 amino acids. V was shortened by 6 bases and J by 0 bases, with 12 bases between the two germline ends. CDR3 sequence reads: CASSPAGLSYEQYF. The CDR3 nucleotides are TGTGCCAGCAGCCCAGCGGGCCTCTCCTACGAGCAGTACTTC.

This rearrangement joins TRBV5-1 to TRBJ2-2; TRBD2 matches 11 bases. The CDR3 sequence is 16 residues long. Germline trimming cut 6 bases from V and 6 bases from J; bases unmatched to any gene: 10. CDR1 is SGHRS and CDR2 is YFSETQ in the germline V gene. CDR3 sequence reads: CASKNKPLAGAGELFF. The DNA for the CDR3 is TGCGCCAGCAAAAATAAGCCACTAGCGGGAGCCGGGGAGCTGTTTTTT.

The chain is built from TRBV2 and TRBJ2-1; a weak D match, TRBD1 (5 bases). CDR3 size: 12 residues. From germline, CDR1 is SNHLY and CDR2 FYNNEI. V was trimmed by 0 bases and J by 9 bases, leaving 6 bases between them. The CDR3 protein is CASSEARAEQFF. The CDR3 DNA follows: TGTGCCAGCAGTGAAGCCAGGGCTGAGCAGTTCTTC.

This clonotype was counted many times. The V call is TRBV28, the J call TRBJ1-1; D is possibly TRBD1 (6 bases). V was clipped by 5 bases and J by 2 bases, with 18 bases between them. CDR3 length: 16 residues. Germline lookup yields CDR1 MDHEN and CDR2 SYDVKM. The CDR3 DNA reads TGTGCCAGCAGTGTACATTACAGGGACTTTAACACTGAAGCTTTCTTT. Amino acids: CASSVHYRDFNTEAFF.